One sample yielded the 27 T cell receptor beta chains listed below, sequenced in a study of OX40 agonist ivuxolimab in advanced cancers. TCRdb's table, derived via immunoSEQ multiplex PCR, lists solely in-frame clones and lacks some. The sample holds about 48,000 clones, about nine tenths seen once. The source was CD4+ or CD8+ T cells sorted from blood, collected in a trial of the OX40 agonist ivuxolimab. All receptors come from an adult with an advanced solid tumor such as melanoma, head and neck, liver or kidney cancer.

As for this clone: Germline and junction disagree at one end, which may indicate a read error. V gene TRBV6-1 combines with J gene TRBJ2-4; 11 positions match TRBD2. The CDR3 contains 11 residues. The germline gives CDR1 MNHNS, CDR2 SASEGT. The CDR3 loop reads CASSASGGLGF. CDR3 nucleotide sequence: TGTGCCAGCAGCGCTAGCGGGGGGCTAGGGTTC.

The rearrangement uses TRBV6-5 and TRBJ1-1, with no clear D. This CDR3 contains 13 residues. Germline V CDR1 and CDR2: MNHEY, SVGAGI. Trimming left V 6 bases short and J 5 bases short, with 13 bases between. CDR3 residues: CASRHRGGTEAFF. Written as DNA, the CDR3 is TGTGCCAGCAGACACCGGGGAGGAACTGAAGCTTTCTTT.

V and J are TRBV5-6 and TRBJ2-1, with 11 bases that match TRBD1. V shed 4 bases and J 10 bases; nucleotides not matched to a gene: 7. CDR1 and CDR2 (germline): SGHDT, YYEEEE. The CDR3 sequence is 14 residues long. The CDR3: CASSVDRGQGEQFF. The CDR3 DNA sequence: TGTGCCAGCAGCGTGGACAGGGGGCAAGGAGAGCAGTTCTTC.

The CDR3 sequence: CASSGAGLGDTQYF. CDR3 nucleotides: TGCGCCAGCAGTGGAGCAGGGTTGGGGGATACGCAGTATTTT. The rearrangement joins TRBV10-2 to TRBJ2-3, with a tentative D call TRBD1 (5 bases). CDR3 length equals 14 residues. V was pared by 4 bases and J by 6 bases, with 14 bases between. The V gene's germline CDR1 is WSHSY and CDR2 SAAADI.

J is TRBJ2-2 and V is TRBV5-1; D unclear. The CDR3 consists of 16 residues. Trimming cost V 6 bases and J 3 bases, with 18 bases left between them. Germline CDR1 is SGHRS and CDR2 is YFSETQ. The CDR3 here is CASTMSGPRDTGELFF. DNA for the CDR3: TGCGCCAGCACCATGTCCGGACCTAGAGACACCGGGGAGCTGTTTTTT.

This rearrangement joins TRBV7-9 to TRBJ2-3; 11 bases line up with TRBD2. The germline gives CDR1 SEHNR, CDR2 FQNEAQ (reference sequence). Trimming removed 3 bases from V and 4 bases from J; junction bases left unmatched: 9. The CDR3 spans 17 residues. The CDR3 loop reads CASSFVGLAGLADTQYF. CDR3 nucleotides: TGTGCCAGCAGCTTTGTAGGACTAGCGGGTTTAGCAGATACGCAGTATTTT.

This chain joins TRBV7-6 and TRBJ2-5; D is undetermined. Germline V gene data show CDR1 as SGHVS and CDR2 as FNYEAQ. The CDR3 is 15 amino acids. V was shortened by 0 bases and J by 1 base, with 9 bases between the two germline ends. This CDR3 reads CASSLAPDRQETQYF. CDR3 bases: TGTGCCAGCAGCTTAGCGCCGGACCGCCAAGAGACCCAGTACTTC.

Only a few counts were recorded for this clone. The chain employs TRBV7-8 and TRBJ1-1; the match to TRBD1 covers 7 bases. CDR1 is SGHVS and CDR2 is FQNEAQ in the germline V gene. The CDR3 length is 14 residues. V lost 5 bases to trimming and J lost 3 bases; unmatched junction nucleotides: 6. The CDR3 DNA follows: TGTGCCAGCAGCGTACAGGGGTGGGACACTGAAGCTTTCTTT. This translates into CASSVQGWDTEAFF.

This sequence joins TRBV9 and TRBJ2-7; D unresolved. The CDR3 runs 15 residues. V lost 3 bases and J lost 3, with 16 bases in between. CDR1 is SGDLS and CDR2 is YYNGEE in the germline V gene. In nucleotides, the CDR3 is TGTGCCAGCAGCGAAAAGGGTCAGTGGGGCTACGAGCAGTACTTC. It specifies CASSEKGQWGYEQYF.

CDR3 sequence reads: CATISGGTDTQYF. In DNA form, the CDR3 reads TGTGCCACAATTAGCGGGGGCACAGATACGCAGTATTTT. V usage is TRBV19 and J usage is TRBJ2-3; 8 bases line up with TRBD2. V was clipped by 10 bases and J by 1 base; unmatched bases: 4. This CDR3 region has 13 residues. The germline V gene has CDR1 LNHDA and CDR2 SQIVND (reference sequence).

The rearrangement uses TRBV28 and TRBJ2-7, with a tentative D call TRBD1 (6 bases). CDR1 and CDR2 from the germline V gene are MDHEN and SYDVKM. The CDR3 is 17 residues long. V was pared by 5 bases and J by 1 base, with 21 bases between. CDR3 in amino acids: CASSTGQPRANSYEQYF. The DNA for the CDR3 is TGTGCCAGCAGTACGGGACAACCCCGAGCTAATTCCTACGAGCAGTACTTC.

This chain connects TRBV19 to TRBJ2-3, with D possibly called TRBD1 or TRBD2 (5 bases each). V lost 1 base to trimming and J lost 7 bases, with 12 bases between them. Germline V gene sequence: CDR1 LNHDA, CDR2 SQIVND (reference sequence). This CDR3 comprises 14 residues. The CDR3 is CASSIAGPVNTQYF. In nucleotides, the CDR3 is TGTGCCAGTAGTATAGCGGGACCAGTAAATACGCAGTATTTT.

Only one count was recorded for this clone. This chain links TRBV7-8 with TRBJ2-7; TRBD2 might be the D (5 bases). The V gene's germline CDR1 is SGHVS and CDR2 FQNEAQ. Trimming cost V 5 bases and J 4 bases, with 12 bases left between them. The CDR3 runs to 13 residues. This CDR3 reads CASSEGPGYEQYF. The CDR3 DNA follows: TGTGCCAGCAGCGAAGGGCCGGGATACGAGCAGTACTTC.

This CDR3 reads CASSLILSRGYNSPLHF. CDR3 DNA sequence: TGTGCCAGCAGTTTAATTCTCTCCAGAGGCTATAATTCACCCCTCCACTTT. The V call is TRBV28, the J call TRBJ1-6; D gene unclear. Trimming shortened V by 2 bases and J by 3 bases, and 14 bases separated the two germline ends. The CDR3 loop spans 17 amino acids. Germline CDR1 is MDHEN and CDR2 is SYDVKM.

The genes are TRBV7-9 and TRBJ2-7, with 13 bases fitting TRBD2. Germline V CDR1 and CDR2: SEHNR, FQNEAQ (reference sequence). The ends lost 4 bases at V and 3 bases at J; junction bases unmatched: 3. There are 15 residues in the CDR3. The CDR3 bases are TGTGCCAGCAGCTCGGGACTAGCGGGGCTCTACGAGCAGTACTTC. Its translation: CASSSGLAGLYEQYF.

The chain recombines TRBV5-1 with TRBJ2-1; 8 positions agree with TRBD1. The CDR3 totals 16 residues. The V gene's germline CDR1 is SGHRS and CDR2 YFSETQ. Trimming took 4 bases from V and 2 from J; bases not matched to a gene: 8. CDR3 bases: TGCGCCAGCAGCCCGAATCCGGGACAGGCCTACAATGAGCAGTTCTTC. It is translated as CASSPNPGQAYNEQFF. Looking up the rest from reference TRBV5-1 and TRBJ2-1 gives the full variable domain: KAGVTQTPRYLIKTRGQQVTLSCSPISGHRSVSWYQQTPGQGLQFLFEYFSETQRNKGNFPGRFSGRQFSNSRSEMNVSTLELGDSALYLCASSPNPGQAYNEQFFGPGTRLTVL.

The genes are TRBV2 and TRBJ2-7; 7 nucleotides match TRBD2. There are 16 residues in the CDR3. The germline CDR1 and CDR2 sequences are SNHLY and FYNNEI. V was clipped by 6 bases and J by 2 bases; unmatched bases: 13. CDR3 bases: TGTGCCAGCAGGCCGTGGAGAGGGAGGGGCGCCTACGAGCAGTACTTC. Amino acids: CASRPWRGRGAYEQYF.

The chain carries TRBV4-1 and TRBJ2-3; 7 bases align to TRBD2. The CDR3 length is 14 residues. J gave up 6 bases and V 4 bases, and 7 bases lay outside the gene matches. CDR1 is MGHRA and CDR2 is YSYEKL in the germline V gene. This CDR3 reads CASSLILGGDTQYF. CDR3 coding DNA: TGCGCCAGCAGCCTAATACTGGGGGGGGATACGCAGTATTTT.

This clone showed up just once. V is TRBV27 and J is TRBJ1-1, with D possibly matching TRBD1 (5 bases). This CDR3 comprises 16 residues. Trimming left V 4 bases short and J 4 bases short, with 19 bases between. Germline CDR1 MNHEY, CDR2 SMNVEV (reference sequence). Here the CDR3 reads CASSYRAVLGGTEAFF. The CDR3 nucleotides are TGTGCCAGCAGTTATCGGGCGGTTTTGGGGGGCACTGAAGCTTTCTTT.

CDR3 sequence: CASSEYIPVDGTYEQYF. The CDR3 nucleotides are TGCGCCAGCAGTGAGTACATACCAGTTGACGGGACCTACGAGCAGTACTTC. The chain couples TRBV10-1 to TRBJ2-7; maybe TRBD2 (5 bases). CDR3 size: 17 residues. From germline, CDR1 is WNHNN and CDR2 SYGVQD (reference sequence). Trimming stripped 1 base from V and 2 bases from J, with 18 bases between.

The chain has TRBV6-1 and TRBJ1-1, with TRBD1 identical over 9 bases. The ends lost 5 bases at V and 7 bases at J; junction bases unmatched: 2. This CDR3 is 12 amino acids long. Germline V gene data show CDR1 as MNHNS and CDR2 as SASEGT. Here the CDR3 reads CASSLTGGEAFF. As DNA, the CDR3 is TGTGCCAGCAGTTTGACAGGGGGTGAAGCTTTCTTT.

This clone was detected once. The CDR3 DNA is TGCGCCAGCAGCCAAGACGCGACAGCATATAATTCACCCCTCCACTTT. This translates into CASSQDATAYNSPLHF. The chain is built from TRBV4-1 and TRBJ1-6, with D possibly TRBD1 on 5 matching bases. Trimming took 0 bases from V and 4 from J, leaving 10 bases between them. The CDR3 extends over 16 amino acids. Germline V gives CDR1 MGHRA, CDR2 YSYEKL.

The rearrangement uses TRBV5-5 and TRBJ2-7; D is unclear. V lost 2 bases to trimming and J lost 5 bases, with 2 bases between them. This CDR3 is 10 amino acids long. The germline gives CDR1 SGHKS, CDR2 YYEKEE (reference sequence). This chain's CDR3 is CASSFNEQYF. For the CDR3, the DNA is TGTGCCAGCAGCTTCAACGAGCAGTACTTC.

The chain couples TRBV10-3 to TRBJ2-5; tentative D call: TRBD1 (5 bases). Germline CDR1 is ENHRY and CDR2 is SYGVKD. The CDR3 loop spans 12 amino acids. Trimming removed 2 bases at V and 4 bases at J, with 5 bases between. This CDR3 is CAISEGAETQYF. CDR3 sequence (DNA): TGTGCCATCAGTGAGGGGGCAGAGACCCAGTACTTC.

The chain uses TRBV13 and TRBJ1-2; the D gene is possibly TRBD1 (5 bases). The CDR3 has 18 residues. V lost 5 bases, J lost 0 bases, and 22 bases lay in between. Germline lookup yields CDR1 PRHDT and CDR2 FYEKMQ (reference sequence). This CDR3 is CASSQSWGRPHPNYGYTF. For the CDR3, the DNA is TGTGCCAGCAGCCAATCATGGGGACGCCCCCATCCTAACTATGGCTACACCTTC.

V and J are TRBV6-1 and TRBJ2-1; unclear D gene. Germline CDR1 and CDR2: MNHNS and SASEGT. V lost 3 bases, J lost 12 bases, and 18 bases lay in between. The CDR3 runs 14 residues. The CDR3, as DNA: TGTGCCAGCAGTGACGACTGGGCGGCGAGTGCGCAGTTCTTC. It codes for CASSDDWAASAQFF.

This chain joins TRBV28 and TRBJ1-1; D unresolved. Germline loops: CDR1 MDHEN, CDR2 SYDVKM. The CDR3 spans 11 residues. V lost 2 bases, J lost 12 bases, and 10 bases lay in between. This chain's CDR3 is CASSLNRESFF. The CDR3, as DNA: TGTGCCAGCAGTTTAAATAGGGAATCTTTCTTT.